This T cell receptor (beta chain) is from a study of vaccination effects on CD4 cells after COVID-19. Study conclusions and caveats: Substantial clonal contraction characterized both infection- and vaccine-induced clones late after vaccination. New vaccine-induced clones dominated convalescents' post-vaccine spike-reactive clones.

Antigen-specific CD4+ T cells were first expanded with viral peptide pools by the ViraFEST assay and only then sequenced. Researchers isolated CD4+ T cells once approximately eleven days of culture had elapsed. PCR confirmed that the person was infected with SARS-CoV-2 between March and December 2020. A few million PBMC per well received 10 IU/ml IL-2 and approximately 10 ug/ml peptides in culture. The repertoire was sequenced with immunoSEQ multiplex PCR; TCRdb's copy has only in-frame clones and lacks some. The table includes around 37,000 clones, just under 75% detected once. A word on this clone: No antigen is known for it.

The junction had 7 bases not matched to a gene; V was cut back by 4 bases and J by 0 bases. The germline V gene has CDR1 SGHRS and CDR2 YFSETQ. The CDR3 has 16 residues. The source was CD4+ T cells from PBMCs cultured with a peptide pool, collected before COVID-19 vaccination. The source is a human donor who had a prior SARS-CoV-2 infection. The genes are TRBV5-1 and TRBJ2-3; 8 nucleotides match TRBD2. The CDR3 sequence: CASSPLVAGSTDTQYF. The CDR3 DNA is TGCGCCAGCAGCCCCCTAGTAGCGGGAAGCACAGATACGCAGTATTTT.